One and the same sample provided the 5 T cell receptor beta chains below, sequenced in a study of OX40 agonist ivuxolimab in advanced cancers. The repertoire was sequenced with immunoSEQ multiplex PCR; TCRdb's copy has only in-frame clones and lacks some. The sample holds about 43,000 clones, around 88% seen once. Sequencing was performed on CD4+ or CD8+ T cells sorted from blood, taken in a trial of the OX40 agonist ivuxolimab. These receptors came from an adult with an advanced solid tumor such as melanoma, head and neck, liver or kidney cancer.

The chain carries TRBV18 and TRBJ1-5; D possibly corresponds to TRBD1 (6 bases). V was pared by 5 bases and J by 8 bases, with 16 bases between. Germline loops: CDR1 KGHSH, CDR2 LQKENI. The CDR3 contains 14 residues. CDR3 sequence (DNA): TGTGCCAGCTCAGTGACTTTTCAGGGGAAGCCCCAGCATTTT. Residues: CASSVTFQGKPQHF.

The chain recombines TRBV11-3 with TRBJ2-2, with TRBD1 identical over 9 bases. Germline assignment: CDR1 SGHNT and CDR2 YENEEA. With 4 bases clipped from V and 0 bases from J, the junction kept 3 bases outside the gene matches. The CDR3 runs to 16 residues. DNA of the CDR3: TGTGCCAGCAGCTCGACAGGGGGATCGAACACCGGGGAGCTGTTTTTT. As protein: CASSSTGGSNTGELFF.

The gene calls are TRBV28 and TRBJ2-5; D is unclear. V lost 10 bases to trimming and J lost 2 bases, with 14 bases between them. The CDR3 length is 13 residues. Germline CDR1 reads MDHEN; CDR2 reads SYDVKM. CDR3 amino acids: CATLGLVQETQYF. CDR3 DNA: TGTGCCACCTTGGGCCTTGTTCAAGAGACCCAGTACTTC.

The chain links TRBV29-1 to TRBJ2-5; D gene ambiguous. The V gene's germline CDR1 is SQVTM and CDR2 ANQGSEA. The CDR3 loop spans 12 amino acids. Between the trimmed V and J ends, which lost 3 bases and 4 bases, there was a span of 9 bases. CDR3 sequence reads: CSVDTLGETQYF. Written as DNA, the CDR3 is TGCAGCGTTGACACCCTGGGAGAGACCCAGTACTTC.

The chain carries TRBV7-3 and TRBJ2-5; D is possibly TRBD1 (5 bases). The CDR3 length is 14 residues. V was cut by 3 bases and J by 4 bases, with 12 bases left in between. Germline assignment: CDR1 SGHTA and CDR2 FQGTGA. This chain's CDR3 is CASSLAGWGETQYF. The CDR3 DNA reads TGTGCCAGCAGCTTGGCAGGGTGGGGAGAGACCCAGTACTTC.